This T cell receptor beta chain was recovered during a study of cytomegalovirus exposure and HLA in healthy donors. General observations from the study: A missense variant in DCLRE1C was later tied to TCR beta V- and J-gene trimming. Investigators reported more than 150 TCR beta chains as tied to cytomegalovirus.

Note on this clone: What it binds is not known.

The CDR3 runs to 13 residues. Per the germline V gene, CDR1 is SGHNT and CDR2 is YYREEE (reference sequence). The J segment lost 9 bases and the V segment lost 5 bases, leaving 8 bases of the junction unmatched. The PCR employed 60 Vbeta primers together with 13 Jbeta primers. The table came from immunoSEQ multiplex PCR; TCRdb's copy has only in-frame clones and leaves some out. This sample carries about 120,000 clones, 74% of them seen once, and the ten largest clones take 4.2%. The source is a woman aged 35 to 49 in good health and CMV-seropositive. This sequence joins TRBV5-4 and TRBJ2-1, with 7 nucleotides matching TRBD2. Material: PBMCs. The DNA for the CDR3 is TGTGCCAGCAGGGGAGCGGGGAGGGCTGAGCAGTTCTTC. Amino acid sequence: CASRGAGRAEQFF.